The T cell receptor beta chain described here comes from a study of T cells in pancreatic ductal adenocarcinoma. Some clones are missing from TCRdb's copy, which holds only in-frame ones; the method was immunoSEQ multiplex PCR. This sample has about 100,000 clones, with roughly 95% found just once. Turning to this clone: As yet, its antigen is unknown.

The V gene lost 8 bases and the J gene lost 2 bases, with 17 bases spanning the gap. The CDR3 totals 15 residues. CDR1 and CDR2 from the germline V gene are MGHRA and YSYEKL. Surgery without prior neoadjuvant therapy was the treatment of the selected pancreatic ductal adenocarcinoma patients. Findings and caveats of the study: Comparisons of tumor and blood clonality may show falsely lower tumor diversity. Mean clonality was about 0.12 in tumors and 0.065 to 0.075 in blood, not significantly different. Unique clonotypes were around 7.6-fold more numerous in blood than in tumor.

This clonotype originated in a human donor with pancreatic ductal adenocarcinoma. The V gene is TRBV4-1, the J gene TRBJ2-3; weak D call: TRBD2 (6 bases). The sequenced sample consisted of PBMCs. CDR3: CASSSISGPTDTQYF. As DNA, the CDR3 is TGCGCCAGCTCTTCGATTAGCGGTCCCACAGATACGCAGTATTTT.